This T cell receptor (beta chain) was captured in a study of T cells after yellow fever vaccination. Findings of the study overall: Weaker, the secondary response peaked sooner, at day 5 versus 15.

This clonotype was seen many times. The V gene's germline CDR1 is SGHAT and CDR2 FQNNGV. The CDR3 has 13 residues. V dropped 5 bases and J dropped 3 bases, with 10 bases sitting between them. MiXCR was run by TCRdb on the 5' RACE reads, yielding one entry per CDR3 protein. Of 25,000 to 30,000 distinct CDR3 sequences listed, 6% to 8% were seen once; the top ten hold approximately 25%. The sequenced sample was PBMCs, either bulk or a sorted T-cell subset (CD4+, CD8+, memory, or dextramer-sorted; not recorded which), obtained on the day of the yellow fever booster vaccination. The rearrangement links TRBV11-2 to TRBJ2-5; D is unresolved. The sequence derives from a man aged 25 to 45 who received the YFV17D yellow fever vaccine. DNA of the CDR3: TGTGCCAGCAGCACCCGGGCGGAAGAGACCCAGTACTTC. Encoded protein: CASSTRAEETQYF.